The subject of this entry is one TCR beta chain. This entry comes from a study of blood T cells in healthy people across ages. Healthy Caucasian individuals from Russia aged about 6 to 95 served as donors. The authors ran a second PCR of roughly 6 to 11 cycles using a sample-barcoded 5' primer and a J-beta primer mix. Individual samples furnished no less than 2.5 million CDR3-containing paired-end reads apiece. TCRdb re-derived calls from the 5' RACE reads in MiXCR, one entry per CDR3 protein. This table has roughly 1.5 million distinct CDR3 sequences, roughly 43% appearing once. This TCR was recovered from a woman between 18 and 29 years old in good health. The sequencing input was blood.

CDR3 bases: TGTGCCAGCAGCCCCCACATCGATCGGTACTTC. Its protein is CASSPHIDRYF. The chain couples TRBV21-1 to TRBJ2-7. TRBV21-1 represents a pseudogene. The CDR3 contains 11 residues.